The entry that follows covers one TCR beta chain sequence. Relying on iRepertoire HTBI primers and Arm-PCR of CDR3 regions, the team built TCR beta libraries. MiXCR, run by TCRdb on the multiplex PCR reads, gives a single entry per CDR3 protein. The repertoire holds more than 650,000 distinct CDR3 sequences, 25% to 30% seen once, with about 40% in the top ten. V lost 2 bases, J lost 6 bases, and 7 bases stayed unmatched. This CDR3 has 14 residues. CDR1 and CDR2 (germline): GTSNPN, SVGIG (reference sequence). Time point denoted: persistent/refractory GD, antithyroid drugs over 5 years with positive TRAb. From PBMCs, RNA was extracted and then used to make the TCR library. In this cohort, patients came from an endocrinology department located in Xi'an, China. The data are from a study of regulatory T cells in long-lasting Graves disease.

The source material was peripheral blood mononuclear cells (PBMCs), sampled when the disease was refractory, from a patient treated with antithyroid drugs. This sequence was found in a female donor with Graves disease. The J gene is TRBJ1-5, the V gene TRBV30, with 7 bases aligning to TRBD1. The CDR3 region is CAWSWAGGGQPQHF. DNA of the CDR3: TGTGCCTGGAGTTGGGCAGGGGGGGGTCAGCCCCAGCATTTT. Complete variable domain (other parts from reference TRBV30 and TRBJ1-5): SQTIHQWPATLVQPVGSPLSLECTVEGTSNPNLYWYRQAAGRGLQLLFYSVGIGQISSEVPQNLSASRPQDRQFILSSKKLLLSDSGFYLCAWSWAGGGQPQHFGDGTRLSIL.